This T cell receptor beta chain was observed in a study of T cells in women clearing cervical HPV infection. Whole-study context: Cases' blood sampling followed lesion detection by median about 21 weeks (90 to 200).

As to this clone: The observed sequence ends 3 residues before the CDR3 terminus, with the missing tail filled in from the germline J gene.

The table came from immunoSEQ multiplex PCR; TCRdb's copy has only in-frame clones and leaves some out. The sample has 45,000 to 50,000 clones, and its top ten clones hold 35%. With 6 bases removed from V and 1 base from J, the gap between germline ends came to 12 bases. The CDR3 totals 14 residues. Germline-derived CDR1 and CDR2 are SNHLY and FYNNEI. The rearrangement joins TRBV2 to TRBJ1-1; a weak D match, TRBD1 (6 bases). Input material: blood buffy coat. This TCR derives from a woman aged 18-70 years with a cervical HPV16 infection that either progressed to CIN3+ or cleared (not recorded which). The CDR3 spells CASRLRGGNTEAFF. The DNA read from the CDR3 is TGTGCCAGCAGACTTAGGGGGGGGAACACTGAA.